The rows below give T cell receptor beta chains drawn from one sample of a study of OX40 agonist ivuxolimab in advanced cancers. Method: immunoSEQ multiplex PCR; TCRdb's copy keeps in-frame clones and lacks some. This sample has over 45,000 clones; 75% to 90% occur once, and the top ten carry around 30%. The input for sequencing was CD4+ or CD8+ T cells sorted from blood, taken in a trial of the OX40 agonist ivuxolimab. The receptors were sampled from an adult with an advanced solid tumor such as melanoma, head and neck, liver or kidney cancer. The conserved cysteine and the conserved F or W are not part of the CDR3 here. Fields, in order: J gene, V gene, CDR3 protein.

j_call: TRBJ1-2
v_call: TRBV27
cdr3_aa: ASSLGRTYGYT

j_call: TRBJ1-1
v_call: TRBV4-1
cdr3_aa: ASSQERAMNTEAF

j_call: TRBJ2-3
v_call: TRBV6-5
cdr3_aa: ASNAATTDTQY

j_call: TRBJ1-1
v_call: TRBV27
cdr3_aa: ASTNTFGGLNTEAF

j_call: TRBJ2-3
v_call: TRBV7-8
cdr3_aa: ASSQRWRDGTDTQY

j_call: TRBJ1-1
v_call: TRBV30
cdr3_aa: AWSYGFEGEAF

j_call: TRBJ2-7
v_call: TRBV27
cdr3_aa: ASSSGQGYEQY

j_call: TRBJ1-1
v_call: TRBV15
cdr3_aa: ATSRGTTGGPLAF

j_call: TRBJ2-3
v_call: TRBV14
cdr3_aa: ASSLRTASSTDTQY

j_call: TRBJ2-7
v_call: TRBV27
cdr3_aa: ASSRTVNYEQY

j_call: TRBJ2-7
v_call: TRBV30
cdr3_aa: AWSPTGVEQY

j_call: TRBJ2-7
v_call: TRBV7-8
cdr3_aa: ASTLTSAISYEQY